This passage covers 8 T cell receptor beta chains from one sample sequenced in a study of cytomegalovirus exposure and HLA in healthy donors. The primer mix had 60 Vbeta and 13 Jbeta primers. Sequencing used immunoSEQ multiplex PCR; TCRdb keeps in-frame clones, though not all of them. The sample yields some 150,000 clones, roughly 86% seen once. The sequenced sample consisted of PBMCs. The receptors here all came from a man between 18 and 29 years old in good health and CMV-seropositive.

This clone has only a few counts. The CDR3 coding sequence is TGTGCCAGTAGTAACGGTCAGCCCCAGCATTTT. Translated: CASSNGQPQHF. This chain uses TRBV19 with TRBJ1-5; D uncertain. The CDR3 consists of 11 residues. V lost 4 bases, J lost 6 bases, and 4 bases lay in between. CDR1 LNHDA and CDR2 SQIVND come from the germline V gene (reference sequence).

The chain carries TRBV11-2 and TRBJ2-3, with D unresolved. The V gene's germline CDR1 is SGHAT and CDR2 FQNNGV. CDR3 size: 12 residues. The V and J ends lost 5 bases and 0 bases respectively, with 3 bases between them. CDR3 in amino acids: CASSPSTDTQYF. CDR3 in DNA: TGTGCCAGCAGCCCAAGCACAGATACGCAGTATTTT.

This rearrangement joins TRBV10-3 to TRBJ2-5, with a weak D call TRBD2 (6 bases). With 0 bases removed from V and 5 bases from J, the gap between germline ends came to 13 bases. The V gene's germline CDR1 is ENHRY and CDR2 SYGVKD. CDR3 length equals 15 residues. The CDR3 coding sequence is TGTGCCATCAGTGAGTCGATGGGGGGAGCGGAGACCCAGTACTTC. It yields the protein CAISESMGGAETQYF.

The chain has TRBV25-1 and TRBJ2-5; D not certain. Germline V gene data show CDR1 as MGHDK and CDR2 as SYGVNS. The CDR3 runs to 16 residues. V gave up 4 bases and J gave up 5 bases, with 20 bases separating them. The CDR3 nucleotides are TGTGCCAGCAGTGGATTAGGCGCGATTTCGGGTGAGACCCAGTACTTC. It yields the protein CASSGLGAISGETQYF. The whole variable domain, filled in from reference TRBV25-1 and TRBJ2-5, reads EADIYQTPRYLVIGTGKKITLECSQTMGHDKMYWYQQDPGMELHLIHYSYGVNSTEKGDLSSESTVSRIRTEHFPLTLESARPSHTSQYLCASSGLGAISGETQYFGPGTRLLVL.

The chain joins TRBV18 to TRBJ1-5; 9 bases are shared with TRBD1. Looked up from germline, CDR1 is KGHSH and CDR2 is LQKENI. Trimming cost V 4 bases and J 5 bases; bases outside gene matches: 3. This CDR3 region has 14 residues. CDR3: CASSQTGGDQPQHF. CDR3 coding DNA: TGTGCCAGCTCACAAACAGGGGGCGATCAGCCCCAGCATTTT.

Only a few counts were recorded for this clone. The V call is TRBV30, the J call TRBJ2-5, with 7 bases that match TRBD1. V lost 3 bases to trimming and J lost 1 base; unmatched junction nucleotides: 8. The CDR3 covers 15 residues. The germline V gene encodes CDR1 GTSNPN and CDR2 SVGIG (reference sequence). The CDR3 loop is CAWSITGTAQETQYF. The CDR3 DNA is TGTGCCTGGAGCATAACCGGGACAGCCCAAGAGACCCAGTACTTC.

This clone was found a few times. This rearrangement joins TRBV6-1 to TRBJ2-2; possibly TRBD2 for D (5 bases). The CDR3 loop spans 12 amino acids. Germline V lookup: CDR1 MNHNS, CDR2 SASEGT. Trimming stripped 8 bases from V and 5 bases from J, with 9 bases between. The CDR3 here is CASAWRTGELFF. The CDR3 coding sequence is TGTGCCAGCGCCTGGAGGACCGGGGAGCTGTTTTTT.

The chain links TRBV5-1 to TRBJ1-2, with D tentatively TRBD1 (5 bases). Trimming pared 7 bases from V and 4 bases from J, leaving 17 bases between. CDR1 and CDR2 from the germline V gene are SGHRS and YFSETQ. The CDR3 contains 14 residues. The chain's CDR3 is CASALSDKTYGYTF. The CDR3 nucleotides are TGCGCCAGCGCTCTGTCGGACAAGACCTATGGCTACACCTTC.